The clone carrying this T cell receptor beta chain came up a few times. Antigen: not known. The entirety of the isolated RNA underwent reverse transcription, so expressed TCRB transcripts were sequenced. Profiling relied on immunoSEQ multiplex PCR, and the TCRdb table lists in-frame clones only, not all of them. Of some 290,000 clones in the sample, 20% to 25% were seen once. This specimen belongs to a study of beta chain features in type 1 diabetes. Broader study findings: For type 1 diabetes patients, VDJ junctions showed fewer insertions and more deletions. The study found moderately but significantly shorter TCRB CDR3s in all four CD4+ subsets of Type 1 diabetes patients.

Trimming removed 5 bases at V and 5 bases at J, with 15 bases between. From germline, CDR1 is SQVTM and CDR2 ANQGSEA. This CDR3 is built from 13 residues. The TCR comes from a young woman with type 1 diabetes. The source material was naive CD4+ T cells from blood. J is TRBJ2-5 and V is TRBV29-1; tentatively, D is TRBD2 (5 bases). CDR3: CSVLGGGRETQYF. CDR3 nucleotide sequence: TGCAGCGTTTTAGGTGGAGGTAGGGAGACCCAGTACTTC.